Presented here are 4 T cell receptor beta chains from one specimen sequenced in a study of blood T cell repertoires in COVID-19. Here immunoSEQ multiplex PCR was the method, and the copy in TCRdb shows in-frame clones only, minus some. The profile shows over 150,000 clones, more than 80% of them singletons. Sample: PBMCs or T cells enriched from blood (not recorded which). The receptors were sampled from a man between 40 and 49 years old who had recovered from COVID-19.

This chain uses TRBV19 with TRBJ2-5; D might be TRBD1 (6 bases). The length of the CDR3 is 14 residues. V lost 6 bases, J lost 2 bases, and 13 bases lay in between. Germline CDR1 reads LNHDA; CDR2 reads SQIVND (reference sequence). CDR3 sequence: CASSAGTLQETQYF. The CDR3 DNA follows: TGTGCCAGTAGCGCCGGGACACTTCAAGAGACCCAGTACTTC. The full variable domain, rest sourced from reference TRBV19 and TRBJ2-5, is DGGITQSPKYLFRKEGQNVTLSCEQNLNHDAMYWYRQDPGQGLRLIYYSQIVNDFQKGDIAEGYSVSREKKESFPLTVTSAQKNPTAFYLCASSAGTLQETQYFGPGTRLLVL.

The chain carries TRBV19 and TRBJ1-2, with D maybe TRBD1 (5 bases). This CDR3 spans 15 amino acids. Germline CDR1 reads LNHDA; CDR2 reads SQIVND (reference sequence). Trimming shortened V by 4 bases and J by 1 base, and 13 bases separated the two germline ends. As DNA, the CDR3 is TGTGCCAGTAGTAGCGGGACGGGTAGTAACTATGGCTACACCTTC. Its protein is CASSSGTGSNYGYTF.

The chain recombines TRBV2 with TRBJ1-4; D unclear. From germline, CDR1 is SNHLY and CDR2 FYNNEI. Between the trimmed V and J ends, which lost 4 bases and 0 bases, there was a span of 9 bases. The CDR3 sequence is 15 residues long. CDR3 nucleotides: TGTGCCAGCAGTGCTGTTGGAGCAACTAATGAAAAACTGTTTTTT. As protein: CASSAVGATNEKLFF.

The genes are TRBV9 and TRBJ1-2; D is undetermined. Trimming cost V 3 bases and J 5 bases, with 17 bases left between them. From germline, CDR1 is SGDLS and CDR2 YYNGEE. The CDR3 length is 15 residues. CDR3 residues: CASSAEVAPGYGYTF. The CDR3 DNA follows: TGTGCCAGCAGCGCCGAGGTGGCGCCTGGGTATGGCTACACCTTC.